This is a list of T cell receptor beta chains from one sample in a study of T cells after yellow fever vaccination. TCRdb processed the 5' RACE reads anew with MiXCR; each CDR3 protein has one entry. The sample consists of a few hundred thousand distinct CDR3 sequences, 10% to 15% of them appearing once. The sample was CD4+ T cells sorted from PBMCs, taken 45 days after the yellow fever booster vaccination. The origin of the receptors is a man aged 30-40 years who received the YFV17D yellow fever vaccine. The CDR3 runs from the conserved cysteine through the conserved F or W. Where a row states a size, it is once, few, many or the class of an expanded clone; other rows omit it.

>TRBV5-6|many|12
CASSLGAYEQYF
>TRBV28|few|15
CASSFRDRGMNGYTF
>TRBV4-2|-|13
CASRARGDTEAFF
>TRBV15|-|14
CATSRDIQGREQYF
>TRBV12-5|few|12
CASGLVDSPLHF
>TRBV20-1|-|14
CSARIGVGADTQYF
>TRBV19|-|16
CASSTRLAGGTGELFF
>TRBV7-6|-|8
CAKYEQYF
>TRBV7-9|many|11
CATRGEETQYF
>TRBV12-3/TRBV12-4|few|15
CASSPSSARRDEQFF
>TRBV3-1|few|19
CASSRLAGGGDRSYNEQFF
>TRBV9|-|15
CASSPPPGRGETQYF
>TRBV7-3|-|15
CASSTRTGGADTQYF
>TRBV5-1|-|13
CASSMDGSDTQYF
>TRBV7-2|few|15
CASSLAASTYNEQFF
>TRBV7-2|few|16
CASSSPELAGKNEQYF
>TRBV29-1|few|14
CSVLPQGGGTEAFF
>TRBV20-1|many|15
CSASESKRPYNEQFF
>TRBV5-1|-|14
CASSPIAGMGEQYF
>TRBV12-3/TRBV12-4|few|12
CASTWGAYEQYF
>TRBV20-1|-|15
CSASAGVSSYNEQFF
>TRBV15|-|14
CATSTRPGADTQYF
>TRBV7-9|few|13
CASSLQDYNEQFF
>TRBV5-5|-|12
CASSLSGQEQFF
>TRBV10-3|-|15
CAISEGKGENTEAFF
>TRBV11-2|-|15
CASSLDRGRYNEQFF
>TRBV5-1|-|15
CASSSTPTYTDTQYF
>TRBV5-6|few|16
CASSSPRVSGANVLTF
>TRBV20-1|-|15
CSAPPGTGHLNEQFF
>TRBV12-3/TRBV12-4|few|15
CASSSRETGRSPLHF
>TRBV5-1|-|14
CASRLSGTVVGQFF
>TRBV5-1|few|12
CASSLPSDEQFF
>TRBV19|few|15
CASSVWSRSYNEQFF